These 2 T cell receptor beta chains originate from one sample sequenced in a study of CD8+CD57+ T cells in acquired aplastic anemia. Researchers used genomic DNA as the template to profile TCR beta VDJ and CDR3. TCRdb called the reads again in MiXCR, with one record for every CDR3 protein. This table holds about 170,000 distinct CDR3 sequences, around 45% found once. The sequenced material came from sorted CD4+, CD8+, or CD8+CD57+ T cells (not recorded which) from PBMCs. Receptor source: a human donor in good health.

Remarks on this clonotype: A much more abundant neighbour one base away suggests this may be a read error. This chain connects TRBV5-1 to TRBJ2-2, with D perhaps assigned TRBD1 or TRBD2 (5 bases each). This CDR3 region has 16 residues. Looked up from germline, CDR1 is SGHRS and CDR2 is YFSETQ. CDR3 sequence: CASSLGDSRNTGELLF. The DNA of the CDR3 is TGCGCCAGCAGCTTGGGCGACAGTAGGAACACCGGGGAGCTGTTATTT. Combining the CDR3 with reference TRBV5-1 and TRBJ2-2 gives the whole variable domain KAGVTQTPRYLIKTRGQQVTLSCSPISGHRSVSWYQQTPGQGLQFLFEYFSETQRNKGNFPGRFSGRQFSNSRSEMNVSTLELGDSALYLCASSLGDSRNTGELLFGEGSRLTVL.

In its sample, this clonotype was seen a few times. V gene TRBV6-5 combines with J gene TRBJ1-1; D unresolved. Trimming removed 1 base at V and 5 bases at J, with 2 bases between. Per the germline V gene, CDR1 is MNHEY and CDR2 is SVGAGI. The CDR3 sequence is 11 residues long. CDR3 nucleotides: TGTGCCAGCAGTTACTATACTGAAGCTTTCTTT. Its translation: CASSYYTEAFF.